A single sample is the source of the 5 T cell receptor beta chains below, sequenced in a study of cytomegalovirus exposure and HLA in healthy donors. The PCR contained 60 Vbeta and 13 Jbeta primers. Sequenced by immunoSEQ multiplex PCR; TCRdb stores in-frame clones only, minus some. Altogether under 200,000 clones are present, roughly 73% being singletons, with the ten largest covering about 7.7%. Sequenced sample: PBMCs. These TCRs come from a woman between 40 and 50 years old in good health and CMV-seropositive.

This rearrangement joins TRBV11-2 to TRBJ2-1; D remains ambiguous. The CDR3 has 14 amino acids. Germline V CDR1 and CDR2: SGHAT, FQNNGV. With 11 bases removed from V and 3 bases from J, the gap between germline ends came to 17 bases. The CDR3 is CAGLAWADYNEQFF. CDR3 bases: TGTGCCGGCCTTGCCTGGGCAGACTACAATGAGCAGTTCTTC.

The rearrangement links TRBV28 to TRBJ1-6; D might be TRBD1 (5 bases). The CDR3 covers 16 residues. Trimming removed 5 bases from V and 5 bases from J, with 16 bases in between. Per the germline V gene, CDR1 is MDHEN and CDR2 is SYDVKM. Here the CDR3 reads CASSLRAGVDNSPLHF. The CDR3, as DNA: TGTGCCAGCAGTCTCAGGGCGGGGGTCGATAATTCACCCCTCCACTTT.

The chain carries TRBV6-6 and TRBJ2-7, with D perhaps matching TRBD2 (5 bases). Trimming removed 2 bases at V and 6 bases at J, with 17 bases between. There are 15 residues in the CDR3. CDR1 is MNHNY and CDR2 is SVGAGI in the germline V gene (reference sequence). The chain's CDR3 is CASSYGGGNLAEQYF. CDR3 sequence (DNA): TGTGCCAGCAGTTACGGTGGAGGTAATCTCGCCGAGCAGTACTTC.

In the case of this clone: In the same sample, other DNA sequences code for this CDR3. This chain joins TRBV28 and TRBJ2-7; 14 positions match TRBD2. In germline, CDR1 is MDHEN, CDR2 SYDVKM. The CDR3 runs 15 residues. Trimming took 5 bases from V and 3 from J; bases not matched to a gene: 3. The CDR3 DNA sequence: TGTGCCAGCAGTCGAGGGACTAGCGGGAGCTACGAGCAGTACTTC. Its protein is CASSRGTSGSYEQYF.

This chain joins TRBV7-3 and TRBJ1-1; the D gene is possibly TRBD1 (5 bases). The CDR3 totals 19 residues. CDR1 SGHTA and CDR2 FQGTGA come from the germline V gene. V gave up 3 bases and J gave up 1 base, with 24 bases separating them. CDR3 amino acids: CASSFSSPTSRARNTEAFF. The CDR3 DNA follows: TGTGCCAGCAGCTTCTCCTCCCCCACCTCCAGGGCCAGGAACACTGAAGCTTTCTTT.